This T cell receptor (beta chain) was observed in a study of blood T cell repertoires in COVID-19. Overall study: PBMCs, B-cell-depleted T cells, or T cells provided the cDNA or gDNA that made up the material.

This clone was observed a handful of times. In the study's own analysis: How many nucleated cells were present was estimated from reference gene primer amplification. Using immunoSEQ multiplex PCR, the repertoire was profiled, and TCRdb retains in-frame clones only, with some absent. From that table come the V and J calls and clone size; the DNA was used to work out D and trimming. The profile shows approximately 190,000 clones, 75% to 90% of them singletons. This CDR3 has 13 residues. The V and J ends lost 6 bases and 8 bases, in that order; junction bases with no gene match: 10. Germline V gene lookup returns CDR1 SQVTM and CDR2 ANQGSEA.

This sequence was found in a man between 65 and 80 years old with active or convalescent COVID-19. V and J are TRBV29-1 and TRBJ1-2; 9 nucleotides agree with TRBD1. Sequenced input: peripheral blood. The CDR3 DNA sequence: TGCAGCGTCGAGCCGGGACAGGGAATCGGCTACACCTTC. It encodes CSVEPGQGIGYTF.